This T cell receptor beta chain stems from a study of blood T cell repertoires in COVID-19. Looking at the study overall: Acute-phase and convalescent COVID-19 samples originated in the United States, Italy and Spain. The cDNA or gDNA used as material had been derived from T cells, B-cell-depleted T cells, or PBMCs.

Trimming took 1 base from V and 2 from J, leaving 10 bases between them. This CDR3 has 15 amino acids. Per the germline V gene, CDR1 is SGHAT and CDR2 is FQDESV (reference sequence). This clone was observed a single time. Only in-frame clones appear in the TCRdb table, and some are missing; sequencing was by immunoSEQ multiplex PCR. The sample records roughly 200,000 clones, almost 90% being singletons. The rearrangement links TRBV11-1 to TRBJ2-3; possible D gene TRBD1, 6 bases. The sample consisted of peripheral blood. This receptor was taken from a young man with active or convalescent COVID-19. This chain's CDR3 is CASSLGGGFTDTQYF. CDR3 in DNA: TGTGCCAGCAGCTTAGGTGGGGGCTTCACAGATACGCAGTATTTT.